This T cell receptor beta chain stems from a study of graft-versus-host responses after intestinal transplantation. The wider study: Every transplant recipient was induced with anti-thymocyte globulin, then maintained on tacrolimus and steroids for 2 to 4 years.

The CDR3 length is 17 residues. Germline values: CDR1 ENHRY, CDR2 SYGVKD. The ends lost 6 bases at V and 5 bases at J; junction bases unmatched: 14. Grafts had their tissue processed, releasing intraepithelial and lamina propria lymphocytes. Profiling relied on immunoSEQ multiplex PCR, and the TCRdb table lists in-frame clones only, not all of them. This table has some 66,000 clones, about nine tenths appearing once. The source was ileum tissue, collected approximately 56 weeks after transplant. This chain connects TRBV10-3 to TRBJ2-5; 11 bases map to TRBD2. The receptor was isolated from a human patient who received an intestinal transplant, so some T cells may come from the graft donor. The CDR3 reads CAIRESASGGLRETQYF. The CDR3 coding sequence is TGTGCCATCAGGGAATCTGCTAGCGGGGGGCTTAGGGAGACCCAGTACTTC.